These 11 T cell receptor beta chains were all obtained from the same sample, sequenced in a study of T cells in localized non-small cell lung cancer. TCRdb keeps only in-frame clones here, not all; method: immunoSEQ multiplex PCR. The sample holds 70,000 to 100,000 clones, roughly 91% seen once. Sequencing used PBMCs, obtained before any cancer treatment. The receptor source for this set is a woman aged 40-69 years with stage II squamous cell lung carcinoma.

The chain uses TRBV7-9 and TRBJ2-1, with D possibly matching TRBD2 (6 bases). Between the trimmed V and J ends, which lost 5 bases and 8 bases, there was a span of 13 bases. The CDR3 has 13 amino acids. Germline assignment: CDR1 SEHNR and CDR2 FQNEAQ (reference sequence). DNA for the CDR3: TGTGCCAGCAGCCCACCGAGGGAGGATGAGCAGTTCTTC. Translated: CASSPPREDEQFF. Based on the CDR3 plus reference TRBV7-9 and TRBJ2-1, the full variable domain is DTGVSQNPRHKITKRGQNVTFRCDPISEHNRLYWYRQTLGQGPEFLTYFQNEAQLEKSRLLSDRFSAERPKGSFSTLEIQRTEQGDSAMYLCASSPPREDEQFFGPGTRLTVL.

CDR3 DNA sequence: TGTGCCAGCAGTGAATCAGGGACAGGCGTCTACGAGCAGTACTTC. Residues: CASSESGTGVYEQYF. The chain couples TRBV6-1 to TRBJ2-7, with TRBD1 matching over 8 bases. Unmatched junction bases numbered 6, after V lost 2 bases and J lost 3 bases. From germline, CDR1 is MNHNS and CDR2 SASEGT. CDR3 length equals 15 residues.

The rearrangement uses TRBV6-5 and TRBJ1-3; D remains unclear. The CDR3 covers 12 residues. V lost 6 bases, J lost 0 bases, and 3 bases lay in between. Per germline, CDR1 MNHEY and CDR2 SVGAGI. Written as DNA, the CDR3 is TGTGCCAGCAGCACCTCTGGAAACACCATATATTTT. Its protein product is CASSTSGNTIYF.

V gene TRBV5-1 combines with J gene TRBJ1-4; 9 nucleotides line up with TRBD1. With 2 bases clipped from V and 2 bases from J, the junction kept 7 bases outside the gene matches. CDR3 length: 17 amino acids. CDR1 and CDR2 (germline): SGHRS, YFSETQ. In DNA form, the CDR3 reads TGCGCCAGCAGCTTCTGGACAGGGGTGGGGACTAATGAAAAACTGTTTTTT. Translating it yields CASSFWTGVGTNEKLFF.

The V gene is TRBV29-1, the J gene TRBJ1-2; a possible D gene is TRBD1 (5 bases). Germline CDR1 is SQVTM and CDR2 is ANQGSEA. Trimming took 3 bases from V and 7 from J, leaving 12 bases between them. The CDR3 contains 12 residues. CDR3 nucleotides: TGCAGCGTTGAGATAGGGACTGGTGGCTACACCTTC. Translating it yields CSVEIGTGGYTF.

The CDR3 DNA follows: TGTGCCAGCAGTCCGCTGGGTCTGAATCAGCCCCAGCATTTT. Protein sequence: CASSPLGLNQPQHF. This chain joins TRBV27 and TRBJ1-5; D gene unclear. The germline V and J ends were trimmed by 5 bases and 4 bases, with 12 bases remaining between them. The CDR3 has 14 amino acids. Germline V gene data show CDR1 as MNHEY and CDR2 as SMNVEV (reference sequence).

This chain uses TRBV15 with TRBJ1-6; D is ambiguous. CDR3 length: 13 residues. V was pared by 0 bases and J by 12 bases, with 9 bases between. Germline V gene data show CDR1 as LNHNV and CDR2 as YYDKDF (reference sequence). CDR3 region: CATSRDPSGPLHF. The CDR3 bases are TGTGCCACCAGCAGAGATCCCTCCGGACCCCTCCACTTT.

V usage is TRBV6-5 and J usage is TRBJ2-2, with 8 bases matching TRBD1. J lost 4 bases, V lost 11 bases, and 6 bases had no gene match. The CDR3 runs to 13 residues. Germline CDR1 is MNHEY and CDR2 is SVGAGI. The chain's CDR3 is CAVRGLSTGELFF. Written as DNA, the CDR3 is TGTGCCGTCAGGGGGCTGAGCACCGGGGAGCTGTTTTTT.

This sequence joins TRBV5-1 and TRBJ1-4; 7 bases match TRBD1. With V trimmed by 4 bases and J by 4 bases, 7 bases remained unmatched. CDR1 SGHRS and CDR2 YFSETQ come from the germline V gene. The CDR3 length is 15 residues. CDR3 residues: CASSPTGARNEKLFF. In DNA form, the CDR3 reads TGCGCCAGCAGCCCAACAGGGGCCCGTAATGAAAAACTGTTTTTT.

The gene calls are TRBV28 and TRBJ1-6, with D maybe TRBD1 (6 bases). The CDR3 extends over 12 amino acids. Germline lookup yields CDR1 MDHEN and CDR2 SYDVKM. The V and J ends lost 6 bases and 8 bases respectively, with 8 bases between them. The CDR3 here is CASSPGDSPLHF. CDR3 bases: TGTGCCAGCAGCCCAGGGGATTCACCCCTCCACTTT.

The J gene is TRBJ1-2, the V gene TRBV19, with 7 bases identical to TRBD1. V was pared by 5 bases and J by 7 bases, with 13 bases of the junction left unmatched. The germline V gene encodes CDR1 LNHDA and CDR2 SQIVND (reference sequence). The CDR3 contains 15 residues. DNA of the CDR3: TGTGCCAGTAGTCCTCGACAGGGAGGTATCTCTGGCTACACCTTC. Encoded protein: CASSPRQGGISGYTF. Variable domain in full (rest from reference TRBV19 and TRBJ1-2): DGGITQSPKYLFRKEGQNVTLSCEQNLNHDAMYWYRQDPGQGLRLIYYSQIVNDFQKGDIAEGYSVSREKKESFPLTVTSAQKNPTAFYLCASSPRQGGISGYTFGSGTRLTVV.